This passage covers 25 T cell receptor beta chains from one sample sequenced in a study of blood T cell repertoires in COVID-19. Clones were read by immunoSEQ multiplex PCR, and TCRdb kept only the in-frame ones, dropping some. The sample has fewer than 700,000 clones, less than 90% seen once. Sequencing input: peripheral blood. Receptors originate from a woman aged 45-59 years with COVID-19, enrolled during active disease.

The chain carries TRBV6-5 and TRBJ1-5; D is ambiguous. Germline CDR1 is MNHEY and CDR2 is SVGAGI. V gave up 6 bases and J gave up 5 bases, with 8 bases separating them. This CDR3 contains 12 residues. The CDR3 loop is CASRATDQPQHF. The CDR3 nucleotides are TGTGCCAGCAGGGCTACAGATCAGCCCCAGCATTTT.

This clone was seen ten or more times. The chain employs TRBV7-9 and TRBJ1-5; D is unclear. Germline-derived CDR1 and CDR2 are SEHNR and FQNEAQ (reference sequence). Trimming took off 0 bases at V and 8 bases at J, with 8 bases between the two ends. This CDR3 contains 13 residues. CDR3 residues: CASSLALGEPQHF. CDR3 sequence (DNA): TGTGCCAGCAGCTTAGCGCTGGGAGAGCCCCAGCATTTT.

The chain couples TRBV11-2 to TRBJ2-2; D is perhaps TRBD1 (6 bases). V was cut by 1 base and J by 5 bases, with 11 bases left in between. The germline CDR1 and CDR2 sequences are SGHAT and FQNNGV. The CDR3 loop spans 15 amino acids. CDR3 nucleotides: TGTGCCAGCAGCTTAGGGGTTACAGGGACCGGGGAGCTGTTTTTT. Amino acids: CASSLGVTGTGELFF. Full variable domain (remainder filled in from reference TRBV11-2 and TRBJ2-2): EAGVAQSPRYKIIEKRQSVAFWCNPISGHATLYWYQQILGQGPKLLIQFQNNGVVDDSQLPKDRFSAERLKGVDSTLKIQPAKLEDSAVYLCASSLGVTGTGELFFGEGSRLTVL.

A remark on this clone: Compared with germline, one end of the junction differs, possibly owing to a read error. The chain combines TRBV11-2 with TRBJ2-7, with a possible D match to TRBD2 (5 bases). The CDR3 contains 12 residues. Germline-derived CDR1 and CDR2 are SGHAT and FQNNGV. Here the CDR3 DNA reads TGTGCCAGCAGCTCCTCTGGGAGCCTCCCCAACTTC. Translation: CASSSSGSLPNF.

This sequence joins TRBV28 and TRBJ1-2; the match to TRBD1 covers 8 bases. Trimming at V came to 5 bases and at J to 7 bases, leaving 3 bases not matched to a gene. The CDR3 covers 12 residues. From germline, CDR1 is MDHEN and CDR2 SYDVKM. The CDR3 region has the DNA TGTGCCAGCAGTCTGACAGGGGCTGGCTACACCTTC. It is translated as CASSLTGAGYTF.

The V call is TRBV6-1, the J call TRBJ2-1; TRBD1 is a possible D gene (5 bases). Germline V CDR1 and CDR2: MNHNS, SASEGT. The CDR3 contains 14 residues. Trimming removed 1 base from V and 4 bases from J, with 8 bases in between. The CDR3 region has the DNA TGTGCCAGCAGTGAAGTCGACAGTTACAATGAGCAGTTCTTC. It translates to CASSEVDSYNEQFF.

The J gene is TRBJ1-2, the V gene TRBV30; TRBD1 might be the D (5 bases). Germline V gene lookup returns CDR1 GTSNPN and CDR2 SVGIG (reference sequence). The CDR3 runs 14 residues. Trimming removed 6 bases at V and 2 bases at J, with 16 bases between. This CDR3 is CACHTRRGNYGYTF. The CDR3, as DNA: TGTGCCTGTCATACTAGGCGGGGCAACTATGGCTACACCTTC.

This chain uses TRBV19 with TRBJ2-2, with 7 bases aligning to TRBD2. V was clipped by 9 bases and J by 8 bases; unmatched bases: 18. From germline, CDR1 is LNHDA and CDR2 SQIVND (reference sequence). CDR3 length: 16 residues. CDR3 sequence: CASMHWGGNPEGELFF. The CDR3 DNA follows: TGTGCCAGCATGCATTGGGGGGGAAACCCGGAAGGGGAGCTGTTTTTT.

This clone was seen just once. The chain has TRBV3-1 (or the pseudogene TRBV3-2) and TRBJ1-4, with a possible D match to TRBD1 (5 bases). The germline V gene encodes CDR1 LGHDT and CDR2 YNNKEL (reference sequence). The V gene lost 1 base and the J gene lost 7 bases, with 13 bases spanning the gap. The CDR3 has 15 residues. CDR3: CASSQGGGEGEKLFF. Written as DNA, the CDR3 is TGTGCCAGCAGCCAAGGGGGAGGGGAAGGTGAAAAACTGTTTTTT.

The gene calls are TRBV5-1 and TRBJ2-1; 7 bases line up with TRBD1. The junction had 2 bases not matched to a gene; V was cut back by 2 bases and J by 12 bases. The CDR3 consists of 11 residues. CDR1 and CDR2 from the germline V gene are SGHRS and YFSETQ. CDR3 bases: TGCGCCAGCAGCTTAGACAGGGTGCAGTTCTTC. It specifies CASSLDRVQFF.

The genes are TRBV6-5 and TRBJ1-5; TRBD1 might be the D (5 bases). The CDR3 is 14 amino acids. CDR1 is MNHEY, CDR2 SVGAGI, per germline. V shed 8 bases and J shed 6 bases, with 17 bases lying between them. The CDR3 nucleotides read TGTGCCAGCGCGGGACTGGGTTCGGGTCAGCCCCAGCATTTT. Translated: CASAGLGSGQPQHF.

The rearrangement links TRBV5-1 to TRBJ2-3; 8 bases match TRBD1. V lost 6 bases, J lost 0 bases, and 3 bases stayed unmatched. Germline CDR1 SGHRS, CDR2 YFSETQ. The CDR3 length is 14 residues. The CDR3 here is CASNGQGSTDTQYF. CDR3 in DNA: TGCGCCAGCAACGGACAGGGCAGCACAGATACGCAGTATTTT.

The chain employs TRBV6-6 and TRBJ1-6; TRBD1 matches at 10 bases. V shed 2 bases, J shed 10 bases, and the junction held 8 bases outside the gene matches. The CDR3 has 16 amino acids. Germline CDR1 reads MNHNY; CDR2 reads SVGAGI (reference sequence). Here the CDR3 reads CASSYAGQGIESPLHF. CDR3 in DNA: TGTGCCAGCAGTTACGCGGGACAGGGGATAGAGTCACCCCTCCACTTT.

This sequence joins TRBV30 and TRBJ2-3; 7 positions agree with TRBD1. Germline lookup yields CDR1 GTSNPN and CDR2 SVGIG (reference sequence). The CDR3 contains 15 residues. Trimming at V came to 3 bases and at J to 1 base, leaving 7 bases not matched to a gene. CDR3 bases: TGTGCCTGGAGCGTCGAGGGGGCAGGCACAGATACGCAGTATTTT. It specifies CAWSVEGAGTDTQYF.

This clone has only a few counts. The V call is TRBV7-8, the J call TRBJ2-3; TRBD2 is a possible D gene (6 bases). The CDR3 runs 19 residues. Trimming cost V 5 bases and J 2 bases, with 26 bases left between them. Germline V CDR1 and CDR2: SGHVS, FQNEAQ. The CDR3 coding sequence is TGTGCCAGCAGCCTACGGGGAGTAAGGACTAAAGGGGCCACAGATACGCAGTATTTT. This encodes CASSLRGVRTKGATDTQYF.

The CDR3 reads CASSREGWEPQHF. The CDR3, as DNA: TGTGCCAGCTCACGGGAGGGTTGGGAGCCCCAGCATTTT. This chain uses TRBV18 with TRBJ1-5; D is uncertain. CDR3 length: 13 residues. CDR1 is KGHSH and CDR2 is LQKENI in the germline V gene. Trimming left V 4 bases short and J 8 bases short, with 12 bases between.

The rearrangement links TRBV18 to TRBJ2-5; D possibly corresponds to TRBD1 (5 bases). The V gene lost 2 bases and the J gene lost 5 bases, with 12 bases spanning the gap. Germline V CDR1 and CDR2: KGHSH, LQKENI. This CDR3 is built from 14 residues. Here the CDR3 reads CASSPIQGRETQYF. The DNA for the CDR3 is TGTGCCAGCTCACCAATCCAGGGCAGGGAGACCCAGTACTTC.

This chain connects TRBV20-1 to TRBJ2-1; 14 bases fit TRBD2. The length of the CDR3 is 17 residues. Losses at the gene ends were 3 bases for V and 10 bases for J; bases not matched to a gene: 14. Germline-derived CDR1 and CDR2 are DFQATT and SNEGSKA (reference sequence). CDR3 sequence reads: CSASTLTGLAGGGEQFF. In DNA, the CDR3 is TGCAGTGCTAGTACACTAACCGGACTAGCGGGGGGTGGGGAGCAGTTCTTC.

This chain connects TRBV19 to TRBJ1-1, with D possibly matching TRBD1 (5 bases). Trimming removed 8 bases at V and 3 bases at J, with 13 bases between. The CDR3 spans 13 residues. CDR1 and CDR2 from the germline V gene are LNHDA and SQIVND (reference sequence). CDR3 loop: CASAGWGDTEAFF. CDR3 bases: TGTGCCAGTGCCGGGTGGGGGGACACTGAAGCTTTCTTT.

CDR3: CASSPAQGKQPQHF. In DNA form, the CDR3 reads TGTGCCAGCAGCCCCGCACAGGGAAAACAGCCCCAGCATTTT. This chain links TRBV7-9 with TRBJ1-5; TRBD1 is a possible D gene (6 bases). Germline V gene lookup returns CDR1 SEHNR and CDR2 FQNEAQ (reference sequence). This CDR3 region has 14 residues. The V end lost 5 bases, the J end lost 7 bases, and 15 bases lay between the germline ends.

This rearrangement joins TRBV5-1 to TRBJ2-3; perhaps TRBD2 as D (5 bases). Germline-derived CDR1 and CDR2 are SGHRS and YFSETQ. V lost 4 bases and J 9 bases, leaving 18 bases between the germline ends. This CDR3 spans 14 amino acids. The CDR3 region has the DNA TGCGCCAGCAGCCCCAAGGACGGAGGTCTGACGCAGTATTTT. Protein product: CASSPKDGGLTQYF.

This sequence joins TRBV11-3 and TRBJ1-1; D unresolved. The CDR3 loop spans 13 amino acids. Between the trimmed V and J ends, which lost 0 bases and 4 bases, there was a span of 6 bases. Germline V lookup: CDR1 SGHNT, CDR2 YENEEA. The CDR3 loop is CASSLDGGTEAFF. Written as DNA, the CDR3 is TGTGCCAGCAGCTTAGACGGAGGCACTGAAGCTTTCTTT. Based on the CDR3 plus reference TRBV11-3 and TRBJ1-1, the full variable domain is EAGVVQSPRYKIIEKKQPVAFWCNPISGHNTLYWYLQNLGQGPELLIRYENEEAVDDSQLPKDRFSAERLKGVDSTLKIQPAELGDSAVYLCASSLDGGTEAFFGQGTRLTVV.

This chain uses TRBV7-2 with TRBJ2-1; 11 nucleotides line up with TRBD2. The CDR3 length is 16 residues. Losses at the gene ends were 2 bases for V and 10 bases for J; bases not matched to a gene: 10. Germline V lookup: CDR1 SGHTA, CDR2 FQGNSA. CDR3 residues: CASSLLGLAGGEEQFF. CDR3 nucleotide sequence: TGTGCCAGCAGCTTACTGGGGCTAGCGGGGGGAGAAGAGCAGTTCTTC. The complete variable domain, with remaining parts taken from reference TRBV7-2 and TRBJ2-1, reads GAGVSQSPSNKVTEKGKDVELRCDPISGHTALYWYRQSLGQGLEFLIYFQGNSAPDKSGLPSDRFSAERTGGSVSTLTIQRTQQEDSAVYLCASSLLGLAGGEEQFFGPGTRLTVL.

The V and J genes are TRBV5-1 and TRBJ2-7, with TRBD1 matching over 9 bases. The J segment lost 4 bases and the V segment lost 7 bases, leaving 15 bases of the junction unmatched. The length of the CDR3 is 16 residues. Per germline, CDR1 SGHRS and CDR2 YFSETQ. CDR3 sequence (DNA): TGCGCCAGCTCCATGGTGGGGACAGGGTCAGGGTACGAGCAGTACTTC. Translating gives CASSMVGTGSGYEQYF.

This clone is a singleton in its sample. The gene calls are TRBV2 and TRBJ2-2; D perhaps matches TRBD1 (5 bases). CDR1 and CDR2 from the germline V gene are SNHLY and FYNNEI. There are 16 residues in the CDR3. The V end was cut by 3 bases, the J end by 0 bases, with 11 bases between. The CDR3 spells CASSDDSGPNTGELFF. The CDR3 nucleotides are TGTGCCAGCAGTGACGACAGTGGCCCGAACACCGGGGAGCTGTTTTTT.